These T cell receptor beta chains were read from a single sample in a study of T-cell reconstitution after alpha-beta-depleted transplantation in children. TCRdb re-derived calls from the PCR reads in MiXCR, one entry per CDR3 protein. The sample records a few hundred thousand distinct CDR3 sequences, approximately 10% being singletons. Sample: PBMCs from the stem cell graft donor, taken from the stem cell graft. The source of these receptors is a human donor who donated a stem cell graft to a child with acute myeloid leukemia. Both conserved end residues are part of each CDR3. Part of the rows lack a size; the others show once, few, many or a class for expanded clones.

>few|TRBV7-9
CASSLASGRSYEQYF
>many|TRBV27
CAGNGTGGYSDEKLFF
>many|TRBV12-3/TRBV12-4
CASSFGPGTGQGNYGYTF
>few|TRBV5-5
CASSRLAVMDTQYF
>few|TRBV13
CASSSASDQETQYF
>few|TRBV6-5
CASSPLGKDANTGELFF
>few|TRBV30
CAWGLAYEQYF
>many|TRBV5-1
CASSLDYNEQFF
>many|TRBV7-8
CASSLEAGGTYNEQFF
>many|TRBV2
CASSVSLPGELFF
>few|TRBV5-1
CASSLFLGPAANEKLFF
>few|TRBV12-3/TRBV12-4
CASSPRAESNQPQHF
>many|TRBV4-2
CASSQEWTGHNGYTF
>.|TRBV5-1
CASSSDVQGRYEQYF
>few|TRBV5-6
CASSLVGDSMNTEAFF
>few|TRBV7-9
CASSLKWREGPKNEQFF
>.|TRBV14
CASSQQRDSLYTGELFF